The 21 T cell receptor beta chains below all came from one sample that was sequenced in a study of response to subunit inactivated influenza vaccine. TCRdb called the RT-PCR reads again in MiXCR, with one record for every CDR3 protein. Found here are 490,000 or so distinct CDR3 sequences, 7.5% to 8.5% of them singletons; the top ten hold around 13%. The sample in question was PBMCs from blood, obtained around 25 months after vaccination. The receptors stem from a man aged 50 to 69 who received an inactivated influenza vaccine.

The table lists this clonotype with many counts. The chain is built from TRBV28 and TRBJ2-1; the match to TRBD2 covers 8 bases. Unmatched junction bases numbered 6, after V lost 3 bases and J lost 5 bases. Per germline, CDR1 MDHEN and CDR2 SYDVKM. The CDR3 runs to 15 residues. The CDR3 sequence is CASSFGRLANNEQFF. DNA for the CDR3: TGTGCCAGCAGTTTTGGGCGACTAGCGAACAATGAGCAGTTCTTC.

This clonotype showed up many times. The chain uses TRBV2 and TRBJ2-7; TRBD1 agrees at 7 bases. The CDR3 loop spans 13 amino acids. V shed 6 bases, J shed 4 bases, and the junction held 6 bases outside the gene matches. Germline assignment: CDR1 SNHLY and CDR2 FYNNEI. CDR3 nucleotides: TGTGCCAGCAGCTCGGGACAGAGATACGAGCAGTACTTC. The encoded protein is CASSSGQRYEQYF.

This clonotype showed up just a few times. The chain joins TRBV5-8 to TRBJ2-7; the D is unclear. Deletions cut 2 bases from V and 2 bases from J, with 14 bases between. Per the germline V gene, CDR1 is SGHTS and CDR2 is YDEGEE. The CDR3 runs 15 residues. CDR3 loop: CASSLSDTLTYEQYF. In DNA, the CDR3 is TGTGCCAGCAGCTTATCCGACACCCTCACCTACGAGCAGTACTTC.

This chain joins TRBV6-2 or TRBV6-3 and TRBJ2-3, with D unresolved. Trimming stripped 5 bases from V and 2 bases from J, with 14 bases between. CDR1 and CDR2 from the germline V gene are MNHEY and SVGEGT. The CDR3 runs 15 residues. CDR3 in DNA: TGTGCCAGCAGTCAATGGCCGAAAGACACAGATACGCAGTATTTT. Residues: CASSQWPKDTDTQYF.

This rearrangement joins TRBV15 to TRBJ2-3; D is uncertain. The V gene's germline CDR1 is LNHNV and CDR2 YYDKDF (reference sequence). V was clipped by 0 bases and J by 0 bases, with 7 bases between them. CDR3 length: 15 amino acids. The CDR3 protein is CATSREPTSTDTQYF. CDR3 nucleotide sequence: TGTGCCACCAGCAGAGAACCGACTAGCACAGATACGCAGTATTTT.

V usage is TRBV7-8 and J usage is TRBJ2-2, with a weak D call TRBD2 (5 bases). This CDR3 is built from 16 residues. The V and J ends lost 5 bases and 2 bases respectively, with 15 bases between them. CDR1 is SGHVS and CDR2 is FQNEAQ in the germline V gene. CDR3 sequence reads: CASSKMVGSNTGELFF. The CDR3 region has the DNA TGTGCCAGCAGCAAGATGGTGGGGAGTAACACCGGGGAGCTGTTTTTT.

The V gene is TRBV20-1, the J gene TRBJ2-7, with 8 bases aligning to TRBD1. The CDR3 consists of 12 residues. V lost 3 bases, J lost 7 bases, and 5 bases stayed unmatched. The germline V gene has CDR1 DFQATT and CDR2 SNEGSKA (reference sequence). CDR3 region: CSARGQAGEQYF. The CDR3 bases are TGCAGTGCTAGGGGACAGGCTGGGGAGCAGTACTTC.

This clonotype was seen a handful of times. The chain is built from TRBV4-3 and TRBJ2-7; 9 bases are shared with TRBD1. Looked up from germline, CDR1 is LGHNA and CDR2 is YSLEER. J gave up 4 bases and V 1 base, and 8 bases lay outside the gene matches. The CDR3 contains 16 residues. The CDR3 DNA sequence: TGCGCCAGCAGCCAAGTGCCTGGACAGGGGATATACGAGCAGTACTTC. This codes for CASSQVPGQGIYEQYF.

This chain's CDR3 is CASTSGGVYSNQPQHF. CDR3 in DNA: TGTGCCAGCACCTCGGGGGGGGTCTATAGCAATCAGCCCCAGCATTTT. The chain has TRBV7-2 and TRBJ1-5, with a possible D match to TRBD1 (5 bases). Looked up from germline, CDR1 is SGHTA and CDR2 is FQGNSA. Trimming stripped 7 bases from V and 0 bases from J, with 16 bases between. The CDR3 has 16 residues.

This clonotype was seen at least ten times. The chain links TRBV28 to TRBJ2-6; tentatively, D is TRBD1 (6 bases). V lost 2 bases, J lost 0 bases, and 8 bases lay in between. The CDR3 consists of 16 residues. The germline gives CDR1 MDHEN, CDR2 SYDVKM. The CDR3 DNA reads as TGTGCCAGCAGTTTAGACAGGCGCTCTGGGGCCAACGTCCTGACTTTC. Protein: CASSLDRRSGANVLTF.

This clonotype was counted a few times. V is TRBV5-1 and J is TRBJ1-5; perhaps TRBD1 as D (6 bases). Germline loops: CDR1 SGHRS, CDR2 YFSETQ. This CDR3 contains 14 residues. Deletions cut 5 bases from V and 9 bases from J, with 18 bases between. The CDR3 here is CASSTGSKSGPQHF. CDR3 sequence (DNA): TGCGCCAGCAGTACAGGGTCCAAGAGTGGGCCCCAGCATTTT.

This sequence joins TRBV5-1 and TRBJ2-3; 9 nucleotides line up with TRBD1. The CDR3 spans 16 residues. Germline assignment: CDR1 SGHRS and CDR2 YFSETQ. V trimming: 1 base; J trimming: 6 bases; junction bases outside the gene matches: 9. CDR3 sequence (DNA): TGCGCCAGCAGCTTGAGGGGGGGACAGGGAGCGGATACGCAGTATTTT. Translated: CASSLRGGQGADTQYF.

J is TRBJ2-3 and V is TRBV30, with D unresolved. The germline V gene encodes CDR1 GTSNPN and CDR2 SVGIG (reference sequence). V dropped 1 base and J dropped 5 bases, with 7 bases sitting between them. CDR3 length: 12 residues. CDR3 region: CAWSAHLDTQYF. CDR3 bases: TGTGCCTGGAGTGCCCATCTAGATACGCAGTATTTT.

J is TRBJ2-7 and V is TRBV6-2 or TRBV6-3, with no clear D. V was clipped by 4 bases and J by 2 bases, with 6 bases between them. Germline lookup yields CDR1 MNHEY and CDR2 SVGEGT. There are 12 residues in the CDR3. The CDR3 DNA is TGTGCCAGCAGTTGGGGAACCTACGAGCAGTACTTC. It is translated as CASSWGTYEQYF.

This clonotype was seen many times. The chain couples TRBV4-3 to TRBJ2-7; 12 nucleotides align to TRBD2. Trimming cost V 1 base and J 6 bases; bases outside gene matches: 10. Germline V CDR1 and CDR2: LGHNA, YSLEER. This CDR3 has 17 amino acids. The CDR3 bases are TGCGCCAGCAGCCAAGCGTGGCTTGGACTAGCGGGATCCGAGCAGTACTTC. Amino acids: CASSQAWLGLAGSEQYF.

There are a few counts of this clonotype. This chain connects TRBV20-1 to TRBJ2-7; D tentatively fits TRBD1 or TRBD2 (5 bases each). Trimming pared 8 bases from V and 0 bases from J, leaving 17 bases between. This CDR3 is built from 14 residues. Germline-derived CDR1 and CDR2 are DFQATT and SNEGSKA (reference sequence). This CDR3 reads CSSSPRGPSYEQYF. CDR3 coding DNA: TGCAGTTCATCCCCAAGGGGACCCTCCTACGAGCAGTACTTC.

The V gene is TRBV19, the J gene TRBJ2-4; D may be TRBD1 (5 bases). Germline CDR1 LNHDA, CDR2 SQIVND (reference sequence). The CDR3 extends over 13 amino acids. Trimming cost V 9 bases and J 9 bases, with 18 bases left between them. CDR3: CARKGARLGIQYF. The CDR3 coding sequence is TGTGCCAGAAAAGGGGCCCGGTTGGGCATTCAGTACTTC.

This rearrangement joins TRBV4-3 to TRBJ1-2; D is uncertain. Trimming took off 0 bases at V and 7 bases at J, with 15 bases between the two ends. The CDR3 runs to 15 residues. CDR1 is LGHNA, CDR2 YSLEER, per germline. Here the CDR3 DNA reads TGCGCCAGCAGCCAAGATTGGCGGGCCGGCGGTGGCTACACCTTC. As protein: CASSQDWRAGGGYTF.

This clonotype came up a few times. The chain recombines TRBV25-1 with TRBJ1-1; D not certain. CDR1 is MGHDK and CDR2 is SYGVNS in the germline V gene. This CDR3 spans 14 amino acids. The germline V and J ends were trimmed by 2 bases and 6 bases, with 13 bases remaining between them. The CDR3 sequence: CASSEGPLMAEAFF. The CDR3, as DNA: TGTGCCAGCAGTGAAGGACCGCTAATGGCTGAAGCTTTCTTT. The full variable domain, completed using reference TRBV25-1 and TRBJ1-1, is EADIYQTPRYLVIGTGKKITLECSQTMGHDKMYWYQQDPGMELHLIHYSYGVNSTEKGDLSSESTVSRIRTEHFPLTLESARPSHTSQYLCASSEGPLMAEAFFGQGTRLTVV.

This clonotype occurred a few times. This sequence joins TRBV2 and TRBJ2-3; the D is unclear. Per germline, CDR1 SNHLY and CDR2 FYNNEI. Trimming took 5 bases from V and 2 from J, leaving 14 bases between them. The CDR3 is 15 residues long. The CDR3 DNA reads as TGTGCCAGCAGTAAAATGGCGTTCCCCACAGATACGCAGTATTTT. It specifies CASSKMAFPTDTQYF.

The chain links TRBV15 to TRBJ1-5, with a tentative D call TRBD1 (6 bases). V was clipped by 0 bases and J by 3 bases, with 9 bases between them. Germline CDR1 is LNHNV and CDR2 is YYDKDF (reference sequence). This CDR3 region has 15 residues. The chain's CDR3 is CATSRDGQNNQPQHF. The DNA for the CDR3 is TGTGCCACCAGCAGAGACGGACAGAACAATCAGCCCCAGCATTTT.